The clone carrying this TCR beta chain was seen a few times. Its antigen remains unidentified. This sample was included in a study of CD8+ T cells in alopecia areata. General observations from the study: Scalp clonality and expanded CD8+ clones among the top 100 fell significantly with tofacitinib. On tofacitinib, scalp and blood still held many of the expanded lesional clones.

It was cDNA, reverse transcribed from extracted RNA, that served as the sequencing template. The repertoire was sequenced with immunoSEQ multiplex PCR; TCRdb's copy has only in-frame clones and lacks some. The sample shows about 190,000 clones, about 60% of them seen only once. The ends were cut back, 7 bases at V and 4 bases at J, with 19 bases in the middle. The CDR3 consists of 15 residues. Looked up from germline, CDR1 is MNHEY and CDR2 is SVGAGI. The treatment was: oral pan-JAK inhibitor, 5-10 mg twice daily. Starting from PBMCs, sorting isolated CD4+ and CD8+ T cells. The V call is TRBV6-5, the J call TRBJ1-2, with D possibly matching TRBD1 (5 bases). Source: CD4+ T cells sorted from blood, taken at week 4, from a patient treated with tofacitinib. This TCR came from a human donor with alopecia areata. The CDR3, as DNA: TGTGCCAGCACTTCTGGGTCGGGGGAAAGCTATGGCTACACCTTC. Amino acids: CASTSGSGESYGYTF.